The sequence of this T cell receptor beta chain was determined in a study of T cell changes during pregnancy in multiple sclerosis. Measured with immunoSEQ multiplex PCR; TCRdb has only the in-frame clones, and not every one. The sample yields tens of thousands of clones, approximately 90% seen once. The germline V gene encodes CDR1 SEHNR and CDR2 FQNEAQ (reference sequence). The CDR3 contains 13 residues. Trimming removed 2 bases at V and 4 bases at J, with 6 bases between. The V call is TRBV7-9, the J call TRBJ2-1, with D hard to call. This sample comprised CD4+ T cells from peripheral blood mononuclear cells, obtained in the third trimester of pregnancy. The source of this sequence is a female donor in good health, enrolled as a control in a pregnancy study. CDR3 nucleotide sequence: TGTGCCAGCAGCTTACAAGAGTACAATGAGCAGTTCTTC. Translating gives CASSLQEYNEQFF.